This T cell receptor beta chain comes out of a study of metastatic and nonmetastatic thyroid tumors. About the research overall: Samples came from malignant and benign thyroid patients, and repertoires were compared across blood and tumor or nodule tissue. Points from the study as a whole: A significant increase in TCR beta diversity was reportedly seen in malignant thyroid tumors relative to benign nodules, in blood and tumor.

Before thyroid surgery, none of the patients had received any treatment. This clone was seen many times. Its antigen is as yet unknown. V lost 1 base to trimming and J lost 5 bases, with 12 bases between them. The germline V gene has CDR1 LGHDT and CDR2 YNNKEL (reference sequence). The CDR3 sequence is 15 residues long. Original methodology: A classifier for distant metastasis in papillary thyroid cancer was constructed using CDR3 differences observed across clinicopathological groups. TCRdb reanalyzed the PCR reads with MiXCR. The V and J calls and clone size come from TCRdb's table, not from the authors' own analysis. This sample carries 20,000 to 30,000 clones, 10% to 15% of them seen once, and the ten largest clones take roughly 5.3%.

Input material: blood. V is TRBV3-1 and J is TRBJ2-1; D gene ambiguous. This sequence originates from a female donor with papillary thyroid cancer or a benign thyroid nodule (not recorded which). Some clones in this sample may be carry-over from other donors' samples. CDR3 in amino acids: CASSQVPSEHNEQFF. CDR3 DNA: TGTGCCAGCAGCCAAGTCCCCAGTGAGCACAATGAGCAGTTCTTC.